This T cell receptor (beta chain) is drawn from a study of blood T cell repertoires in COVID-19. Libraries were prepared by immunoSEQ multiplex PCR; TCRdb keeps only in-frame clonotypes and omits some of them. Of about 100,000 clones detected, roughly 90% appear once; the ten largest clones hold 5% to 6.5%. Germline V lookup: CDR1 SGHRS, CDR2 YFSETQ. The CDR3 spans 15 residues. The V end lost 0 bases, the J end lost 4 bases, and 11 bases lay between the germline ends. The chain carries TRBV5-1 and TRBJ2-1; D unclear. The receptor's source is a human donor in a cohort sampled during active COVID-19. Sequencing was done on a sample of peripheral blood. The CDR3 DNA is TGCGCCAGCAGCTTGGAGCCCAACTATTACAATGAGCAGTTCTTC. Translation gives CASSLEPNYYNEQFF.